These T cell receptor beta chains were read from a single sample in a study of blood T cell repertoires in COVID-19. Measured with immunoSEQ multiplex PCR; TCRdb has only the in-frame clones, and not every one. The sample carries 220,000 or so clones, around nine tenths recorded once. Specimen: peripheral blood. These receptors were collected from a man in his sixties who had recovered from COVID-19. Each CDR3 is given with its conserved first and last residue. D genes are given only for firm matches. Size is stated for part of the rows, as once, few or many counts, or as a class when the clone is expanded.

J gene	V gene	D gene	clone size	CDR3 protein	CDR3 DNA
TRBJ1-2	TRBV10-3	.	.	CAISVNSQAYGYTF	TGTGCCATCAGTGTGAACTCCCAGGCCTATGGCTACACCTTC
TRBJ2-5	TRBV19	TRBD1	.	CASSPGTGSQQETQYF	TGTGCCAGTAGTCCTGGGACAGGGTCGCAACAAGAGACCCAGTACTTC
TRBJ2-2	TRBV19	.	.	CASSDYPAGELFF	TGTGCCAGTAGTGACTACCCCGCCGGGGAGCTGTTTTTT
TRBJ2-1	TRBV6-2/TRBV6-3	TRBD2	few	CASSRTSGGAYRNEQFF	TGTGCCAGCAGTCGGACTAGCGGGGGGGCCTACCGGAATGAGCAGTTCTTC
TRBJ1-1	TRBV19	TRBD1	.	CASSIAGGHTEAFF	TGTGCCAGTAGTATAGCAGGGGGACACACTGAAGCTTTCTTT
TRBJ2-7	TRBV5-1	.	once	CASSFVRDSNYEQYF	TGCGCCAGCAGCTTTGTCCGGGACTCTAACTACGAGCAGTACTTC
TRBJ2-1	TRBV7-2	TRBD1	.	CASSWGQGREQFF	TGTGCCAGCAGCTGGGGACAGGGACGGGAGCAGTTCTTC
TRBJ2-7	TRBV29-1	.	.	CSVIENSRSYEQYF	TGCAGCGTTATCGAGAACTCTCGGTCGTACGAGCAGTACTTC
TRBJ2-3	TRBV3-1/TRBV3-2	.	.	CASGEGSTDTQYF	TGTGCCAGCGGTGAGGGCAGCACAGATACGCAGTATTTT
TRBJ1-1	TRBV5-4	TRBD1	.	CASSQSRGQGGAFF	TGTGCCAGCAGCCAAAGCCGTGGACAGGGAGGGGCTTTCTTT
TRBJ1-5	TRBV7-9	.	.	CASDSSGTGGNQPQHF	TGTGCCAGTGACAGTTCTGGCACAGGAGGCAATCAGCCCCAGCATTTT
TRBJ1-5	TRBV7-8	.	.	CASSLEGSFNQPQHF	TGTGCCAGCAGCTTAGAAGGGAGTTTCAATCAGCCCCAGCATTTT
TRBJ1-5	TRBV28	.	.	CASSLNPTLEGNQPQHF	TGTGCCAGCAGTCTAAACCCCACATTGGAGGGAAATCAGCCCCAGCATTTT
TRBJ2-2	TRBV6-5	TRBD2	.	CASSYSSGGAGELFF	TGTGCCAGCAGTTACTCGAGCGGGGGGGCCGGGGAGCTGTTTTTT
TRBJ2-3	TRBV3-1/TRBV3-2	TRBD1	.	CASSGQGASTDTQYF	TGTGCCAGCAGCGGACAGGGGGCTAGCACAGATACGCAGTATTTT
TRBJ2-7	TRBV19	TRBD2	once	CASSSTSGRVGEQYF	TGTGCCAGTAGTTCGACTAGCGGGAGGGTCGGCGAGCAGTACTTC
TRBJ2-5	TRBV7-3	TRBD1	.	CASSPGQEETQYF	TGTGCCAGCAGCCCCGGACAGGAGGAGACCCAGTACTTC
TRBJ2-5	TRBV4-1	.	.	CASSQTGGRRETQYF	TGCGCCAGCAGCCAAACTGGGGGCCGAAGAGAGACCCAGTACTTC
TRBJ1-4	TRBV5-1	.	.	CASSFSQGSEKLFF	TGCGCCAGCAGCTTTTCCCAGGGAAGTGAAAAACTGTTTTTT
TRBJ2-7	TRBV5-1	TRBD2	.	CASSLGAGGTYEQYF	TGCGCCAGCAGCTTGGGGGCGGGAGGGACCTACGAGCAGTACTTC
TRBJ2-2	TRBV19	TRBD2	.	CASSIEGLAGGNTGELFF	TGTGCCAGTAGTATAGAGGGACTAGCGGGAGGCAATACCGGGGAGCTGTTTTTT
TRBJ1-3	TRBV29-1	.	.	CSVGQSAGNTIYF	TGCAGCGTTGGACAGTCCGCTGGAAACACCATATATTTT
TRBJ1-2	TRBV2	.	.	CASSEPPGNFGYTF	TGTGCCAGCAGTGAGCCGCCGGGGAACTTTGGCTACACCTTC
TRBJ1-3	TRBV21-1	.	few	CASSKEAGRRANTIYF	TGTGCCAGCAGCAAAGAGGCGGGGCGCCGGGCAAACACCATATATTTT
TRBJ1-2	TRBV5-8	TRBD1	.	CASTGQGAHYGYTF	TGTGCCAGCACCGGACAGGGGGCTCACTATGGCTACACCTTC
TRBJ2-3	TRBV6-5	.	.	CASSTTADTQYF	TGTGCCAGCAGTACGACAGCAGATACGCAGTATTTT
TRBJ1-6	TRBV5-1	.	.	CASTGEGYNSPLHF	TGCGCCAGCACCGGGGAAGGGTATAATTCACCCCTCCACTTT
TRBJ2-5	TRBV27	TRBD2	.	CASSPTGTSGRETQYF	TGTGCCAGCAGTCCCACCGGGACTAGCGGGCGGGAGACCCAGTACTTC
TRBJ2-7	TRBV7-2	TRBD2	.	CASSLALAGGLHEQYF	TGTGCCAGCAGCTTAGCACTAGCGGGAGGGCTCCACGAGCAGTACTTC
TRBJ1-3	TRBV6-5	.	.	CASSYSRGSTGNTIYF	TGTGCCAGCAGTTACTCGAGGGGGTCTACTGGAAACACCATATATTTT
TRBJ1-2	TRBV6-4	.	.	CASIGGAGKVYGYTF	TGTGCCAGTATCGGGGGGGCAGGGAAAGTCTATGGCTACACCTTC
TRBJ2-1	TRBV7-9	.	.	CASSYRDFYNEQFF	TGTGCCAGCAGCTACCGGGACTTTTACAATGAGCAGTTCTTC
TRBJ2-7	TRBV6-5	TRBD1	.	CASSTHRTGPYEQYF	TGTGCCAGCAGTACCCACCGGACAGGCCCCTACGAGCAGTACTTC
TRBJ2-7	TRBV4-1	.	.	CASSQAGTVAGHEQYF	TGCGCCAGCAGCCAAGCTGGGACGGTTGCGGGACACGAGCAGTACTTC
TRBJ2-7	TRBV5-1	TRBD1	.	CASSLGTGFYEQYF	TGCGCCAGCAGCTTGGGGACAGGGTTTTACGAGCAGTACTTC
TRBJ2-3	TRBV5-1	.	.	CASSLAERFSTDTQYF	TGCGCCAGCAGCTTGGCCGAGCGATTTAGCACAGATACGCAGTATTTT